One and the same sample provided the 10 T cell receptor beta chains below, sequenced in a study of blood T cell repertoires in COVID-19. The table came from immunoSEQ multiplex PCR; TCRdb's copy has only in-frame clones and leaves some out. The profile shows about 410,000 clones, approximately 91% of them singletons. The specimen sequenced was peripheral blood. These receptors all stem from a woman aged 35 to 49 with COVID-19, enrolled during active disease.

The chain is built from TRBV4-1 and TRBJ2-5; possible D gene TRBD2, 5 bases. Germline CDR1 MGHRA, CDR2 YSYEKL. The V end lost 2 bases, the J end lost 1 base, and 14 bases lay between the germline ends. CDR3 length: 16 amino acids. Here the CDR3 reads CASSQRERLPQETQYF. The DNA of the CDR3 is TGCGCCAGCAGCCAAAGAGAGCGACTACCCCAAGAGACCCAGTACTTC.

This sequence joins TRBV7-9 and TRBJ1-1; D is undetermined. This CDR3 spans 13 amino acids. V lost 5 bases to trimming and J lost 2 bases, with 9 bases between them. Germline CDR1 SEHNR, CDR2 FQNEAQ (reference sequence). CDR3 bases: TGTGCCAGCAGCCAGTCAGTTAACACTGAAGCTTTCTTT. Translating it yields CASSQSVNTEAFF.

V is TRBV13 and J is TRBJ1-2, with a possible D match to TRBD1 (5 bases). The germline V gene has CDR1 PRHDT and CDR2 FYEKMQ (reference sequence). V was pared by 5 bases and J by 5 bases, with 12 bases between. The CDR3 totals 13 residues. The CDR3 DNA reads as TGTGCCAGCAGCCTGGCTGGGGGGTATGGCTACACCTTC. This sequence encodes CASSLAGGYGYTF.

The rearrangement joins TRBV29-1 to TRBJ2-2; D gene uncertain. The CDR3 is 12 residues long. The V end was cut by 4 bases, the J end by 4 bases, with 7 bases between. Per germline, CDR1 SQVTM and CDR2 ANQGSEA. As DNA, the CDR3 is TGCAGCGTTGGGCACAGCACCGGGGAGCTGTTTTTT. It translates to CSVGHSTGELFF.

This sequence joins TRBV6-2 or TRBV6-3 and TRBJ1-2, with D unresolved. V gave up 1 base and J gave up 8 bases, with 14 bases separating them. The CDR3 totals 14 residues. In germline, CDR1 is MNHEY, CDR2 SVGEGT. The CDR3 DNA is TGTGCCAGCAGTTACTTACCACGGGGTGGAGGCTACACCTTC. Its translation is CASSYLPRGGGYTF.

This chain uses TRBV5-6 with TRBJ1-5, with a tentative D call TRBD1 (5 bases). Germline V CDR1 and CDR2: SGHDT, YYEEEE. This CDR3 comprises 14 residues. V dropped 4 bases and J dropped 0 bases, with 8 bases sitting between them. CDR3 sequence: CASSRGSSNQPQHF. CDR3 coding DNA: TGTGCCAGCAGCAGGGGATCTAGCAATCAGCCCCAGCATTTT.

The CDR3 DNA follows: TGTGCCAGCAGTCAAGGACGGGGTGCAACTAATGAAAAACTGTTTTTT. Translated: CASSQGRGATNEKLFF. This chain links TRBV11-2 with TRBJ1-4; D not resolved. Trimming removed 6 bases from V and 0 bases from J, with 14 bases in between. Per germline, CDR1 SGHAT and CDR2 FQNNGV. This CDR3 has 16 amino acids.

This chain joins TRBV9 and TRBJ1-4; 8 bases fit TRBD1. Unmatched junction bases numbered 8, after V lost 3 bases and J lost 7 bases. CDR3 length: 15 amino acids. The germline gives CDR1 SGDLS, CDR2 YYNGEE. Here the CDR3 reads CASSARTGRGEKLFF. CDR3 DNA sequence: TGTGCCAGCAGCGCCCGGACAGGGAGGGGTGAAAAACTGTTTTTT. The complete variable domain, with remaining parts taken from reference TRBV9 and TRBJ1-4, reads DSGVTQTPKHLITATGQRVTLRCSPRSGDLSVYWYQQSLDQGLQFLIQYYNGEERAKGNILERFSAQQFPDLHSELNLSSLELGDSALYFCASSARTGRGEKLFFGSGTQLSVL.

This clone was detected only a few times. The chain employs TRBV28 and TRBJ1-4, with D perhaps TRBD1 (6 bases). Germline V gene lookup returns CDR1 MDHEN and CDR2 SYDVKM. The V end lost 10 bases, the J end lost 2 bases, and 14 bases lay between the germline ends. This CDR3 has 14 amino acids. The CDR3 sequence is CATNRGATNEKLFF. DNA of the CDR3: TGTGCCACCAACCGGGGGGCGACTAATGAAAAACTGTTTTTT.

The J gene is TRBJ1-1, the V gene TRBV7-9; D unresolved. This CDR3 is built from 12 residues. V lost 4 bases to trimming and J lost 4 bases, with 7 bases between them. Germline assignment: CDR1 SEHNR and CDR2 FQNEAQ (reference sequence). CDR3 DNA sequence: TGTGCCAGCAGCTCTCCGAGCACTGAAGCTTTCTTT. Translation gives CASSSPSTEAFF.